A selection of T cell receptor beta chains follows, all from one sample in a study of shared clonotypes between healthy human individuals. Sequencing used immunoSEQ multiplex PCR; TCRdb keeps in-frame clones, though not all of them. The profile covers hundreds of thousands of clones, with 73% appearing a single time and more than 1.5% taken by the ten largest. Material: memory CD4+ T cells sorted from blood. Every receptor here comes from a woman in her 30s in good health. Both conserved end residues are part of each CDR3. A D gene is named only where the DNA matches it firmly. The listing skips clone size in some rows; elsewhere it reads once, few, many or a size class.

D | size | J | V | CDR3 | DNA
TRBD2 | . | TRBJ2-7 | TRBV4-2 | CASSQGLAGEEQYF | TGTGCCAGCAGCCAGGGACTAGCGGGAGAGGAGCAGTACTTC
. | . | TRBJ2-2 | TRBV12-2 | CASRLKPGELFF | TGTGCAAGTCGCTTAAAGCCCGGGGAGCTGTTTTTT
. | . | TRBJ1-1 | TRBV29-1 | CSGGRDANTEAFF | TGCAGCGGGGGGCGTGACGCCAACACTGAAGCTTTCTTT
. | few | TRBJ1-1 | TRBV28 | CASSLGSRSTEAFF | TGTGCCAGCAGTTTGGGATCGCGGAGCACTGAAGCTTTCTTT
TRBD1 | . | TRBJ2-1 | TRBV6-1 | CAIHRTGGPDEQFF | TGTGCCATTCACCGGACAGGGGGCCCGGATGAGCAGTTCTTC
TRBD1 | . | TRBJ1-2 | TRBV6-5 | CASSYTGTGGGYTF | TGTGCCAGCAGTTACACGGGGACAGGGGGCGGCTACACCTTC
TRBD1 | . | TRBJ2-3 | TRBV11-2 | CASSPQGFTDTQYF | TGTGCCAGCAGCCCACAGGGGTTCACAGATACGCAGTATTTT
. | . | TRBJ2-7 | TRBV30 | CAWSRRGIFEQYF | TGTGCCTGGAGTCGACGCGGGATTTTCGAGCAGTACTTC
. | . | TRBJ2-1 | TRBV11-3 | CASSNKGEASSYNEQFF | TGTGCCAGCAGCAACAAGGGGGAGGCAAGCTCCTACAATGAGCAGTTCTTC
. | . | TRBJ2-7 | TRBV19 | CASSNVGGFTYEQYF | TGTGCCAGTAGTAATGTGGGCGGGTTCACCTACGAGCAGTACTTC
. | . | TRBJ1-1 | TRBV4-1 | CASSQGALMNTEAFF | TGCGCCAGCAGCCAAGGGGCCCTAATGAACACTGAAGCTTTCTTT
TRBD2 | once | TRBJ2-3 | TRBV5-6 | CASSFGLAGTDTQYF | TGTGCCAGCAGCTTTGGGCTAGCGGGAACAGATACGCAGTATTTT
. | . | TRBJ2-1 | TRBV5-4 | CASSPGPGRPGNEQFF | TGTGCCAGCAGTCCTGGCCCGGGGAGGCCAGGCAATGAGCAGTTCTTC
TRBD1 | . | TRBJ1-2 | TRBV25-1 | CASSGWTGKEDGYTF | TGTGCCAGCAGTGGTTGGACAGGGAAAGAGGATGGCTACACCTTC
. | . | TRBJ1-1 | TRBV5-4 | CASKRGQTNTEAFF | TGTGCCAGCAAGAGAGGACAGACGAACACTGAAGCTTTCTTT
TRBD1 | . | TRBJ2-1 | TRBV11-2 | CASSLGQGHNEQFF | TGTGCCAGCAGCCTCGGACAGGGGCACAATGAGCAGTTCTTC
. | . | TRBJ1-4 | TRBV28 | CASREGREKLFF | TGTGCCAGCAGGGAAGGGAGGGAAAAACTGTTTTTT
. | . | TRBJ2-1 | TRBV7-8 | CASSFTQSVYNEQFF | TGTGCCAGCAGCTTCACCCAGTCCGTCTACAATGAGCAGTTCTTC
TRBD1 | . | TRBJ1-1 | TRBV6-5 | CASSFTGATEAFF | TGTGCCAGCAGTTTCACAGGGGCCACTGAAGCTTTCTTT
TRBD2 | . | TRBJ2-2 | TRBV13 | CASSPWGAGTSVKEAGELFF | TGTGCCAGCAGCCCGTGGGGGGCCGGGACTAGCGTGAAGGAGGCCGGGGAGCTGTTTTTT
. | . | TRBJ2-7 | TRBV5-1 | CASSLGHYEQYF | TGCGCCAGCAGCTTGGGTCACTACGAGCAGTACTTC
. | few | TRBJ2-3 | TRBV2 | CASRLTGLFSTDTQYF | TGTGCCAGCAGACTCACGGGACTCTTTAGCACAGATACGCAGTATTTT
. | . | TRBJ2-3 | TRBV11-2 | CASSLNRGTDTQYF | TGTGCCAGCAGCTTAAATCGGGGCACAGATACGCAGTATTTT
. | . | TRBJ1-1 | TRBV19 | CASSETGTVNTEAFF | TGTGCCAGTAGTGAAACCGGGACGGTGAACACTGAAGCTTTCTTT
. | . | TRBJ2-2 | TRBV18 | CASSRGNTGELFF | TGTGCCAGCTCAAGGGGGAACACCGGGGAGCTGTTTTTT
TRBD2 | . | TRBJ2-1 | TRBV30 | CAWSVWSGVSNNEQFF | TGTGCCTGGAGTGTTTGGAGCGGGGTTTCTAACAATGAGCAGTTCTTC
TRBD1 | . | TRBJ1-5 | TRBV29-1 | CSVSGQGLFQPQHF | TGCAGCGTTTCCGGACAGGGGTTATTTCAGCCCCAGCATTTT
. | . | TRBJ2-5 | TRBV7-6 | CASSLVPDASGSQYF | TGTGCCAGCAGCTTAGTACCCGACGCGTCCGGCTCCCAGTACTTC
TRBD1 | . | TRBJ2-7 | TRBV7-9 | CASSLLPGQGEPYEQYF | TGTGCCAGCAGCTTACTCCCGGGACAGGGGGAACCCTACGAGCAGTACTTC
. | . | TRBJ1-1 | TRBV4-1 | CASSQLNTEAFF | TGCGCCAGCAGCCAATTAAACACTGAAGCTTTCTTT
. | few | TRBJ1-5 | TRBV29-1 | CSYGEGNQPQHF | TGCAGCTACGGGGAAGGCAATCAGCCCCAGCATTTT
. | . | TRBJ2-3 | TRBV6-5 | CASRRVGSTDTQYF | TGTGCCAGCAGGAGGGTGGGGAGCACAGATACGCAGTATTTT
TRBD1 | many | TRBJ1-2 | TRBV5-1 | CASSGQGHPNYGYTF | TGCGCCAGCAGCGGACAGGGGCACCCCAACTATGGCTACACCTTC
. | . | TRBJ2-1 | TRBV11-3 | CASSLGTHNEQFF | TGTGCCAGCAGCTTAGGTACCCACAATGAGCAGTTCTTC
TRBD2 | . | TRBJ2-7 | TRBV28 | CASSGVSGSSYEQYF | TGTGCCAGCAGTGGGGTGAGCGGGAGCTCCTACGAGCAGTACTTC
. | . | TRBJ1-5 | TRBV7-9 | CASSLGPGPQPQHF | TGTGCCAGCAGCTTAGGGCCAGGGCCTCAGCCCCAGCATTTT
TRBD1 | . | TRBJ2-5 | TRBV18 | CASSPGTGGRETQYF | TGTGCCAGCTCACCAGGGACAGGGGGCAGGGAGACCCAGTACTTC
TRBD1 | . | TRBJ1-4 | TRBV28 | CASSFTGAAREKLFF | TGTGCCAGCAGTTTTACAGGGGCGGCTCGAGAAAAACTGTTTTTT
. | once | TRBJ1-1 | TRBV11-2 | CASTLAAGMNTEAFF | TGTGCCAGTACTCTCGCCGCGGGAATGAACACTGAAGCTTTCTTT
TRBD2 | once | TRBJ2-1 | TRBV7-9 | CAGGVGEQFF | TGTGCCGGGGGGGTCGGTGAGCAGTTCTTC
. | . | TRBJ1-5 | TRBV10-1 | CASSLNEEPQHF | TGCGCCAGCAGCCTAAACGAGGAGCCCCAGCATTTT